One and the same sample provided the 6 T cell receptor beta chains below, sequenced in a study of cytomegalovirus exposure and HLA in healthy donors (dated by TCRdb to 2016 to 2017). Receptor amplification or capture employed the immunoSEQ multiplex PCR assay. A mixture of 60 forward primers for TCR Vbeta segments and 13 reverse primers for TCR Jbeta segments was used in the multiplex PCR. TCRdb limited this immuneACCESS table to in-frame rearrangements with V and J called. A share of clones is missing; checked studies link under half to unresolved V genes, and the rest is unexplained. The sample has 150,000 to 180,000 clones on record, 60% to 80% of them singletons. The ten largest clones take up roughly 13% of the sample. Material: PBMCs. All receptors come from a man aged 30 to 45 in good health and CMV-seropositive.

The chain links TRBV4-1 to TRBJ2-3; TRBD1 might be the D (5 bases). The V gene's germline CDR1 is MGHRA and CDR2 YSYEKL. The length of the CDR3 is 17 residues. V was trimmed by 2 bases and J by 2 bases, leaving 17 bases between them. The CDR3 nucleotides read TGCGCCAGCAGCCAAACGACAGTGGGGTTGGTCACAGATACGCAGTATTTT. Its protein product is CASSQTTVGLVTDTQYF.

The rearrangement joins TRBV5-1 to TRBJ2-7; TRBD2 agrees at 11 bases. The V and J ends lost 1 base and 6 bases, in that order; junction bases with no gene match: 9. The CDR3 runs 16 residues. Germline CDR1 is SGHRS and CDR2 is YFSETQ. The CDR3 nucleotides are TGCGCCAGCAGCTTGACGCTAGCGGGAGGCCCTAGCGAGCAGTACTTC. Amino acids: CASSLTLAGGPSEQYF.

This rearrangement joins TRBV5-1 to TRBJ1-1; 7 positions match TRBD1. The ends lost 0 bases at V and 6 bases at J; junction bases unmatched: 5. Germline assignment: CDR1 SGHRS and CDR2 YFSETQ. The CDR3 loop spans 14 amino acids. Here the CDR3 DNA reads TGCGCCAGCAGCTTGGAGGACAGGTCTGCTGAAGCTTTCTTT. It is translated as CASSLEDRSAEAFF. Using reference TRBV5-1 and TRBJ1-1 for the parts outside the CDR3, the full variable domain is KAGVTQTPRYLIKTRGQQVTLSCSPISGHRSVSWYQQTPGQGLQFLFEYFSETQRNKGNFPGRFSGRQFSNSRSEMNVSTLELGDSALYLCASSLEDRSAEAFFGQGTRLTVV.

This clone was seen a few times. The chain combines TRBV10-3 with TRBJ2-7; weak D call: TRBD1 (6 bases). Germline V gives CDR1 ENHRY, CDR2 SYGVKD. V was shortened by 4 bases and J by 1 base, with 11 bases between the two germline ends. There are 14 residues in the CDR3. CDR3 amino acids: CAISVNRDSYEQYF. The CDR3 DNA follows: TGTGCCATCAGTGTGAACAGGGATTCCTACGAGCAGTACTTC.

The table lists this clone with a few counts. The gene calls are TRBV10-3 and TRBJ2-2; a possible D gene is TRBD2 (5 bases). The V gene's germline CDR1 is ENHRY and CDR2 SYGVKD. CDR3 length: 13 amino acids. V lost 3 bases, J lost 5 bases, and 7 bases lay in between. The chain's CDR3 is CAISDSGTGELFF. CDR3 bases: TGTGCCATCAGTGATTCGGGGACCGGGGAGCTGTTTTTT.

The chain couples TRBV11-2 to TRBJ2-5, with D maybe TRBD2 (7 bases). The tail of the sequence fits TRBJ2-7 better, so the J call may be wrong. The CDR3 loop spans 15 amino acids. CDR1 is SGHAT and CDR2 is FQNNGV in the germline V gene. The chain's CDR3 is CASSLGGGTSLEQYF. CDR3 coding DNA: TGTGCCAGCAGCTTAGGGGGGGGGACATCTCTCGAGCAGTACTTC.